These T cell receptor beta chains were read from a single sample in a study of T cell responses to AZD1222 COVID-19 vaccine. Clones were read by immunoSEQ multiplex PCR, and TCRdb kept only the in-frame ones, dropping some. Of around 120,000 clones listed, more than 70% are singletons. Sequences were derived from peripheral blood, sampled on day 0 of AZD1222 vaccination. Every receptor here comes from an adult in good health. Each CDR3 is given with its conserved first and last residue. The D gene is left open where the match is weak. Clone sizes are given selectively: once, few, many, or a class where the clone is expanded.

TRBV2,TRBJ1-2,.,once,CASSELDFGYTF,TGTGCCAGCAGTGAATTGGATTTTGGCTACACCTTC
TRBV6-5,TRBJ1-2,.,.,CASSSLGGYGYTF,TGTGCCAGCAGTTCCCTTGGGGGCTATGGCTACACCTTC
TRBV19,TRBJ2-7,.,once,CASSRNEAYEQYF,TGTGCCAGTAGTAGGAACGAGGCCTACGAGCAGTACTTC
TRBV7-2,TRBJ2-5,.,.,CASSLVGGQETQYF,TGTGCCAGCAGCTTAGTTGGGGGCCAAGAGACCCAGTACTTC
TRBV24-1,TRBJ1-2,.,.,CATSGGAGYGYTF,TGTGCCACCAGTGGGGGCGCGGGCTATGGCTACACCTTC
TRBV7-9,TRBJ1-4,.,.,CASSSIYIRGWEKLFF,TGTGCCAGCAGCTCCATTTATATCAGGGGATGGGAAAAACTGTTTTTT
TRBV6-5,TRBJ1-2,.,.,CASLGQPNYGYTF,TGTGCCAGCTTAGGACAGCCTAACTATGGCTACACCTTC
TRBV28,TRBJ2-3,TRBD2,.,CASSQRWLAGRNSTDTQYF,TGTGCCAGCAGTCAAAGGTGGCTAGCGGGGAGAAATAGCACAGATACGCAGTATTTT
TRBV9,TRBJ1-6,.,.,CASSVGGGPDSPLHF,TGTGCCAGCAGCGTAGGGGGGGGTCCCGATTCACCCCTCCACTTT
TRBV28,TRBJ1-2,.,.,CASRLNQDYTF,TGTGCCAGCAGACTTAATCAAGACTACACCTTC
TRBV14,TRBJ1-2,.,.,CASSPWTENYGYTF,TGTGCCAGCAGCCCTTGGACCGAGAACTATGGCTACACCTTC
TRBV7-2,TRBJ1-2,.,.,CASSLGSAGTLKDYGYTF,TGTGCCAGCAGCTTAGGGTCGGCCGGGACCCTCAAGGACTATGGCTACACCTTC
TRBV3-1/TRBV3-2,TRBJ1-2,.,.,CASSQGGGNYGYTF,TGTGCCAGCAGCCAAGGAGGAGGGAACTATGGCTACACCTTC
TRBV4-1,TRBJ1-2,.,.,CASSQDSGLAGYTF,TGCGCCAGCAGCCAAGATTCGGGGTTAGCAGGCTACACCTTC
TRBV2,TRBJ1-6,.,.,CASSAGRHNSPLHF,TGTGCCAGCAGTGCTGGCAGACATAATTCACCCCTCCACTTT
TRBV5-8,TRBJ2-7,.,.,CASSFGSYEQYF,TGTGCCAGCAGCTTCGGATCCTACGAGCAGTACTTC
TRBV5-1,TRBJ2-5,.,.,CASSLGREKETQYF,TGCGCCAGCAGCTTGGGACGGGAAAAAGAGACCCAGTACTTC
TRBV25-1,TRBJ1-3,.,.,CASSAGGSGNTIYF,TGTGCCAGCAGTGCGGGAGGATCTGGAAACACCATATATTTT
TRBV7-2,TRBJ2-1,.,.,CASSLVFGGGEQFF,TGTGCCAGCAGCTTAGTCTTCGGGGGAGGTGAGCAGTTCTTC
TRBV7-3,TRBJ1-5,TRBD1,.,CASSTDREQPQHF,TGTGCCAGCAGCACGGACAGGGAACAGCCCCAGCATTTT
TRBV6-6,TRBJ2-6,.,.,CASTLEGTGANVLTF,TGTGCCAGCACCCTAGAGGGGACAGGGGCCAACGTCCTGACTTTC
TRBV5-1,TRBJ1-4,.,.,CASSSEGEANEKLFF,TGCGCCAGCAGCTCAGAGGGCGAGGCTAATGAAAAACTGTTTTTT
TRBV18,TRBJ1-4,TRBD1,.,CASSRQGAYEKLFF,TGTGCCAGCTCAAGACAGGGGGCTTATGAAAAACTGTTTTTT
TRBV5-8,TRBJ1-2,.,.,CASSLGQRTNYGYTF,TGTGCCAGCAGCTTGGGCCAGCGAACTAACTATGGCTACACCTTC
TRBV7-5,TRBJ2-7,.,.,CARSFNVPGPTYIEQQYF,TGTGCCAGAAGCTTTAACGTACCGGGACCCACCTACATCGAGCAGCAGTACTTC
TRBV5-1,TRBJ2-7,TRBD1,.,CASSLEGRGFDEQYF,TGCGCCAGCAGCTTGGAAGGCAGGGGGTTCGACGAGCAGTACTTC
TRBV11-2,TRBJ2-7,.,.,CASSRIKGGLGNEQYF,TGTGCCAGCAGCCGCATTAAGGGCGGATTGGGCAACGAGCAGTACTTC
TRBV19,TRBJ2-3,.,.,CASSIGTDLLHSDTQYF,TGTGCCAGTAGTATCGGGACCGACCTCCTCCATTCAGATACGCAGTATTTT
TRBV3-1/TRBV3-2,TRBJ2-1,.,.,CASSGVYNEQFF,TGTGCCAGCAGCGGGGTCTACAATGAGCAGTTCTTC
TRBV7-2,TRBJ1-1,.,.,CASSSQGSTEAFF,TGTGCCAGCAGCTCTCAGGGTTCCACTGAAGCTTTCTTT
TRBV9,TRBJ2-7,TRBD2,.,CASSVGGGSLSYEQYF,TGTGCCAGCAGCGTAGGCGGGGGGTCTCTCTCCTACGAGCAGTACTTC
TRBV29-1,TRBJ1-2,TRBD1,.,CSVGTGGESAYGYTF,TGCAGCGTCGGGACAGGGGGCGAATCCGCCTATGGCTACACCTTC
TRBV6-6,TRBJ2-5,.,.,CASSYTETQYF,TGTGCCAGCAGTTACACAGAGACCCAGTACTTC
TRBV6-2/TRBV6-3,TRBJ1-2,.,.,CASSRTVYGYTF,TGTGCCAGCAGTAGGACGGTCTATGGCTACACCTTC
TRBV12-3/TRBV12-4,TRBJ2-7,.,once,CASSLEGHYEQYF,TGTGCCAGCAGTTTGGAGGGCCACTACGAGCAGTACTTC
TRBV7-9,TRBJ1-4,TRBD1,.,CASSADRGLEKLFF,TGTGCCAGCAGCGCCGACAGGGGGCTTGAAAAACTGTTTTTT
TRBV4-3,TRBJ1-6,TRBD1,few,CASSQDYRGYNSPLHF,TGCGCCAGCAGCCAGGACTACAGGGGATATAATTCACCCCTCCACTTT
TRBV10-3,TRBJ2-7,.,.,CAISLDRMSYEQYF,TGTGCCATCAGTCTTGACAGGATGTCCTACGAGCAGTACTTC
TRBV19,TRBJ1-5,.,.,CASSPQAVLNQPQHF,TGTGCCAGTAGTCCCCAGGCCGTACTCAATCAGCCCCAGCATTTT
TRBV4-3,TRBJ2-2,.,medium-sized,CASSQEAPGATNTGELFF,TGCGCCAGCAGCCAAGAGGCTCCGGGGGCAACGAACACCGGGGAGCTGTTTTTT
TRBV5-1,TRBJ1-4,.,.,CASSTRGDHEKLFF,TGCGCCAGCAGCACCAGGGGTGATCATGAAAAACTGTTTTTT
TRBV28,TRBJ2-3,TRBD2,.,CASSSRGGTDTQYF,TGTGCCAGCAGTTCACGGGGGGGAACAGATACGCAGTATTTT
TRBV19,TRBJ2-7,TRBD1,.,CASSIVGQPTSYEQYF,TGTGCCAGTAGTATAGTGGGACAGCCTACCTCCTACGAGCAGTACTTC
TRBV7-2,TRBJ1-1,.,.,CASSSLTANTEAFF,TGTGCCAGCAGCTCTTTGACGGCGAACACTGAAGCTTTCTTT
TRBV6-5,TRBJ1-2,TRBD1,.,CASSYRGQGNYGYTF,TGTGCCAGCAGTTACAGGGGACAGGGGAACTATGGCTACACCTTC
TRBV7-2,TRBJ2-3,.,.,CASSSLTSTDTQYF,TGTGCCAGCAGCTCCTTAACTAGCACAGATACGCAGTATTTT
TRBV7-8,TRBJ2-2,.,.,CASSLVSGYDTGELFF,TGTGCCAGCAGCTTAGTATCTGGGTACGACACCGGGGAGCTGTTTTTT
TRBV12-1,TRBJ2-5,.,.,CASSLGTVQETQYF,TGTGCCAGCAGCTTGGGGACAGTCCAAGAGACCCAGTACTTC
TRBV10-3,TRBJ1-1,.,once,CAISADMGNTEAFF,TGTGCCATCAGTGCCGATATGGGGAACACTGAAGCTTTCTTT